One TCR beta chain is described in this entry. The CDR3 covers 16 residues. V shed 3 bases and J 6 bases; nucleotides not matched to a gene: 11. Per germline, CDR1 LNHDA and CDR2 SQIVND (reference sequence). The record originates from a study of control samples from healthy donors and cancer patients. Libraries were prepared by immunoSEQ multiplex PCR; TCRdb keeps only in-frame clonotypes and omits some of them. The sample contains 100,000 to 150,000 clones, about 87% of which appear only once. The chain has TRBV19 and TRBJ2-3; 8 nucleotides align to TRBD2. The source is a man in his sixties in good health. Specimen: blood. CDR3 in DNA: TGTGCCAGTAGTATCTTCGGCGGGGGGCTGGGTGATACGCAGTATTTT. It encodes CASSIFGGGLGDTQYF.